These 11 T cell receptor beta chains came from one sample sequenced in a study of T cell responses to AZD1222 COVID-19 vaccine. TCRdb's table, derived via immunoSEQ multiplex PCR, lists solely in-frame clones and lacks some. Of some 150,000 clones in the sample, 90% were seen once. Sample: peripheral blood, taken on day 0 of AZD1222 vaccination. These receptors came from an adult in good health.

The V gene is TRBV7-2, the J gene TRBJ1-5; 8 bases are shared with TRBD1. Trimming cost V 7 bases and J 6 bases; bases outside gene matches: 11. The CDR3 is 15 residues long. Per the germline V gene, CDR1 is SGHTA and CDR2 is FQGNSA. CDR3 protein: CASTAIQGASQPQHF. CDR3 DNA sequence: TGTGCCAGCACAGCGATTCAGGGGGCGAGTCAGCCCCAGCATTTT.

The chain links TRBV10-1 to TRBJ2-3; D call uncertain. Germline V CDR1 and CDR2: WNHNN, SYGVQD (reference sequence). Trimming removed 7 bases at V and 0 bases at J, with 8 bases between. This CDR3 is 13 amino acids long. The CDR3 spells CASTSTSTDTQYF. DNA of the CDR3: TGCGCCAGCACTAGTACTAGCACAGATACGCAGTATTTT.

The chain has TRBV6-2 or TRBV6-3 and TRBJ1-5; D is unresolved. This CDR3 is 16 amino acids long. Trimming took off 4 bases at V and 1 base at J, with 14 bases between the two ends. The germline CDR1 and CDR2 sequences are MNHEY and SVGEGT. In nucleotides, the CDR3 is TGTGCCAGCAGTTCGGCGGACCCCGACAGCAATCAGCCCCAGCATTTT. Protein: CASSSADPDSNQPQHF.

The CDR3 here is CASSSTGAPAAYEQYF. DNA of the CDR3: TGTGCCAGCAGCTCCACCGGGGCTCCGGCGGCCTACGAGCAGTACTTC. This chain links TRBV7-9 with TRBJ2-7, with D perhaps TRBD1 or TRBD2 (5 bases each). V was trimmed by 4 bases and J by 2 bases, leaving 18 bases between them. Germline assignment: CDR1 SEHNR and CDR2 FQNEAQ (reference sequence). The CDR3 consists of 16 residues.

The chain couples TRBV12-3 or TRBV12-4 to TRBJ2-1; D possibly corresponds to TRBD1 (5 bases). With 7 bases removed from V and 10 bases from J, the gap between germline ends came to 11 bases. CDR3 length: 11 amino acids. The CDR3 region has the DNA TGTGCCAGCATGGGGCAGGGCGAGCAGTTCTTC. It codes for CASMGQGEQFF.

The chain links TRBV19 to TRBJ2-1, with TRBD2 matching over 7 bases. The V gene end was trimmed by 6 bases and the J gene end by 6 bases; junction bases not matched to a gene: 8. Looked up from germline, CDR1 is LNHDA and CDR2 is SQIVND (reference sequence). The CDR3 is 14 amino acids. CDR3 bases: TGTGCCAGTAGCGGGACTAACTACTTCAATGAGCAGTTCTTC. Protein product: CASSGTNYFNEQFF.

The gene calls are TRBV19 and TRBJ1-4, with 7 bases lining up with TRBD1. The CDR3 runs 15 residues. Trimming at V came to 7 bases and at J to 4 bases, leaving 9 bases not matched to a gene. CDR1 is LNHDA, CDR2 SQIVND, per germline (reference sequence). The CDR3 here is CASTSPGQFNEKLFF. Here the CDR3 DNA reads TGTGCCAGTACCTCACCGGGACAGTTTAATGAAAAACTGTTTTTT. Together with reference TRBV19 and TRBJ1-4, the CDR3 gives the full variable domain: DGGITQSPKYLFRKEGQNVTLSCEQNLNHDAMYWYRQDPGQGLRLIYYSQIVNDFQKGDIAEGYSVSREKKESFPLTVTSAQKNPTAFYLCASTSPGQFNEKLFFGSGTQLSVL.

The V call is TRBV21-1, the J call TRBJ2-1; no check of the table's D call, TRBD2, against the DNA was made. TRBV21-1 is a listed pseudogene. The CDR3 extends over 16 amino acids. CDR3 DNA sequence: TGTGCCAGCAGCAAAGTTCCCACCACCCCTAACAATGAGCAGTTCTTC. Translation: CASSKVPTTPNNEQFF.

The chain uses TRBV30 and TRBJ1-1, with unresolved D. V lost 3 bases to trimming and J lost 4 bases, with 15 bases between them. This CDR3 contains 14 residues. Germline CDR1 and CDR2: GTSNPN and SVGIG (reference sequence). The CDR3 loop reads CAWRPGLGSTEAFF. CDR3 bases: TGTGCCTGGAGGCCGGGCCTTGGCAGCACTGAAGCTTTCTTT.

This clone has just a few counts. The chain uses TRBV27 and TRBJ1-1; maybe TRBD1 (5 bases). Germline assignment: CDR1 MNHEY and CDR2 SMNVEV (reference sequence). CDR3 size: 13 residues. Trimming left V 2 bases short and J 4 bases short, with 8 bases between. CDR3 amino acids: CASSLQGPTEAFF. The CDR3, as DNA: TGTGCCAGCAGTTTACAGGGTCCCACTGAAGCTTTCTTT.

J is TRBJ1-1 and V is TRBV6-4; D not certain. The CDR3 sequence is 14 residues long. V lost 2 bases and J 1 base, leaving 8 bases between the germline ends. CDR1 MRHNA and CDR2 SNTAGT come from the germline V gene. The CDR3 here is CASSDGNRNTEAFF. The CDR3 coding sequence is TGTGCCAGCAGTGACGGAAACAGGAACACTGAAGCTTTCTTT.